The following is a T cell receptor (beta chain) sequence with its context. As yet, its antigen is unknown. The CDR3 is 16 amino acids. CDR1 MNHNS and CDR2 SASEGT come from the germline V gene. It was by 5' RACE with UMI labels that the TRB cDNA libraries were prepared. Following a re-call of the 5' RACE reads, TCRdb has one entry per CDR3 protein and lacks DNA. This listing includes approximately 62,000 distinct CDR3 sequences. This sample is drawn from a study of CXCR3-negative and CXCR3-positive naive CD8 T cells. Study results and limitations: Both naive subsets showed comparably high diversity, and memory CD8+ cells showed much lower diversity. Whereas memory cells differed, naive CXCR3-negative and CXCR3-positive cells shared similar TRBV-TRBJ usage.

The sorter processed each CD8+ T cell subset in triplicate at hundreds of thousands of cells apiece. This chain joins TRBV6-1 and TRBJ2-3; TCRdb names TRBD2, which stays unverified in the absence of DNA. The TCR originated in a human donor in good health. Some clones in this sample may be carry-over from other donors' samples. The specimen sequenced was naive CXCR3- CD8+ T cells from blood. The subset was: CD45RO-CCR7+CD27+CD95- naive CD8+ T cells lacking CXCR3 (TNR3-). The CDR3 region is CASSIRLAGDTDTQYF.